The clone carrying this T cell receptor beta chain has a count of ten or more. As yet, its antigen is unknown. V was cut by 0 bases and J by 1 base, with 7 bases left in between. From germline, CDR1 is SNHLY and CDR2 FYNNEI. This CDR3 region has 16 residues. Sequenced by immunoSEQ multiplex PCR; TCRdb stores in-frame clones only, minus some. The table includes 150,000 or so clones, 83% detected once. Noted time point: baseline pretreatment blood. Indicated treatment: 15 Gy SBRT to primary tumor, nephrectomy 4 weeks later. The patient's renal cell carcinoma had clear cell pathology. The data were taken from a study of radiation and T cells in renal cell carcinoma. Study-wide points: No pretreatment tumor biopsies were available for baseline clonotypes.

The chain has TRBV2 and TRBJ2-6; D might be TRBD2 (5 bases). This receptor was taken from a woman aged 45 to 65 with renal cell carcinoma. The material sequenced was blood, taken from a patient whose treatment included radiotherapy and nephrectomy. CDR3 DNA: TGTGCCAGCAGTGAAGCTCGGGGATCTGGGGCCAACGTCCTGACTTTC. Amino acids: CASSEARGSGANVLTF.